The present T cell receptor beta chain was sequenced within a study of cytomegalovirus exposure and HLA in healthy donors. Some clones are missing from TCRdb's copy, which holds only in-frame ones; the method was immunoSEQ multiplex PCR. The sample includes 150,000 to 250,000 clones, roughly 88% of them seen just once. Sequencing was carried out using PBMCs. The clonotype originates from a woman in her 30s in good health and CMV-seropositive.

CDR3 loop: CASSDMGHPADTQYF. DNA of the CDR3: TGCGCCAGCAGCGACATGGGCCACCCCGCGGATACGCAGTATTTT. The chain recombines TRBV5-1 with TRBJ2-3; D not certain. This CDR3 has 15 residues. Trimming shortened V by 4 bases and J by 6 bases, and 18 bases separated the two germline ends. Germline V gene lookup returns CDR1 SGHRS and CDR2 YFSETQ.